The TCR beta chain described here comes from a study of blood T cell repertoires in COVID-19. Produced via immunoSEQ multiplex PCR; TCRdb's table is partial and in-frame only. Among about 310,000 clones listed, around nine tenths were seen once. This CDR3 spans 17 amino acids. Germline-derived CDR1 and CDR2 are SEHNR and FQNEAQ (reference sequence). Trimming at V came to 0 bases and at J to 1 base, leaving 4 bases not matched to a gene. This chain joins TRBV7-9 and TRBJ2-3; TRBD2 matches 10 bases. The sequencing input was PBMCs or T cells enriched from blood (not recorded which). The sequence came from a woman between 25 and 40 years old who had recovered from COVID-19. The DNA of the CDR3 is TGTGCCAGCAGCTTAGCGCGTAGCGGGAGGCGCACAGATACGCAGTATTTT. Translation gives CASSLARSGRRTDTQYF.